The 12 T cell receptor beta chains presented below share a single source sample, sequenced in a study of monozygotic twins with inflammatory bowel disease. Reprocessing the 5' RACE reads, TCRdb reports a single entry for every CDR3 protein and omits DNA. The sample table sets out about 330,000 distinct CDR3 sequences. Specimen: blood. These receptors were taken from a human donor with ulcerative colitis or Crohn's disease, or a healthy co-twin of an affected twin (not recorded which).

The CDR3: CSVGTATDTQYF. This chain uses TRBV29-1 with TRBJ2-3; with no DNA, the TCRdb D assignment of TRBD1 cannot be verified. The CDR3 is 12 amino acids. CDR1 and CDR2 from the germline V gene are SQVTM and ANQGSEA.

The chain links TRBV6-1 to TRBJ1-2; checking the TCRdb D call of TRBD1 is not possible without DNA. The germline gives CDR1 MNHNS, CDR2 SASEGT. CDR3 length: 14 residues. The CDR3: CASSEYPGNYGYTF.

The rearrangement links TRBV30 to TRBJ1-6. CDR1 and CDR2 from the germline V gene are GTSNPN and SVGIG (reference sequence). CDR3 length: 13 residues. Here the CDR3 reads CAWIPRPNSPLHF.

The chain combines TRBV11-1 with TRBJ2-5; as DNA is missing, the TRBD2 call by TCRdb cannot be tested. The CDR3 spans 19 residues. Germline V lookup: CDR1 SGHAT, CDR2 FQDESV (reference sequence). CDR3 region: CASSLGGPGDAASQETQYF.

This rearrangement joins TRBV6-2 or TRBV6-3 to TRBJ2-1; no DNA is available, so the TRBD1 call from TCRdb remains unchecked. The CDR3 is 11 amino acids. Per the germline V gene, CDR1 is MNHEY and CDR2 is SVGEGT. The chain's CDR3 is CAISREGEQFF.

V and J are TRBV10-3 and TRBJ2-3; with no DNA, the TCRdb D assignment of TRBD1 cannot be verified. The germline V gene has CDR1 ENHRY and CDR2 SYGVKD. This CDR3 is 14 amino acids long. The CDR3 sequence is CAISDAGYTDTQYF.

The chain carries TRBV5-6 and TRBJ2-1; TCRdb's D call of TRBD1 is untestable without DNA. This CDR3 is 14 amino acids long. Per germline, CDR1 SGHDT and CDR2 YYEEEE. The CDR3 sequence: CASSRDRNYNEQFF.

The CDR3 spells CASSRQGGNYGYTF. V is TRBV2 and J is TRBJ1-2; the D call of TRBD1 rests on TCRdb alone, since no DNA is present to check it. CDR3 length: 14 residues. The germline gives CDR1 SNHLY, CDR2 FYNNEI. Supplemented by reference TRBV2 and TRBJ1-2, the full variable domain reads EPEVTQTPSHQVTQMGQEVILRCVPISNHLYFYWYRQILGQKVEFLVSFYNNEISEKSEIFDDQFSVERPDGSNFTLKIRSTKLEDSAMYFCASSRQGGNYGYTFGSGTRLTVV.

The CDR3 loop is CASSSLAGDRNIQYF. The chain has TRBV12-3 or TRBV12-4 and TRBJ2-4; TCRdb's D call, TRBD2, is unchecked because there is no DNA. This CDR3 has 15 amino acids.

V usage is TRBV6-5 and J usage is TRBJ2-5; TCRdb's assignment of TRBD2 cannot be checked, as there is no DNA. Germline V CDR1 and CDR2: MNHEY, SVGAGI. This CDR3 is 15 amino acids long. The CDR3 is CASSYLGLITETQYF.

The chain has TRBV28 and TRBJ1-4. Germline lookup yields CDR1 MDHEN and CDR2 SYDVKM. CDR3 size: 12 residues. CDR3: CASSPPREKLFF.

The genes are TRBV28 and TRBJ2-7. Germline values: CDR1 MDHEN, CDR2 SYDVKM. This CDR3 is 13 amino acids long. CDR3 region: CASSFAGTYEQYF.